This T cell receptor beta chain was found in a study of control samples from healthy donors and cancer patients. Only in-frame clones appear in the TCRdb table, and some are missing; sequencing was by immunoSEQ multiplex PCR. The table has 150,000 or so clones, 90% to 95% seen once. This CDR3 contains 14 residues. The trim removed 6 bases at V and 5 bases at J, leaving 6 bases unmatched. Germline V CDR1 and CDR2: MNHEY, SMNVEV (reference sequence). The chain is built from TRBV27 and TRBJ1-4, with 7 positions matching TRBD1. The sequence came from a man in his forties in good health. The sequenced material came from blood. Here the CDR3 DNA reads TGTGCCAGCAGGCAGACAGGGATGAATGAAAAACTGTTTTTT. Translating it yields CASRQTGMNEKLFF.